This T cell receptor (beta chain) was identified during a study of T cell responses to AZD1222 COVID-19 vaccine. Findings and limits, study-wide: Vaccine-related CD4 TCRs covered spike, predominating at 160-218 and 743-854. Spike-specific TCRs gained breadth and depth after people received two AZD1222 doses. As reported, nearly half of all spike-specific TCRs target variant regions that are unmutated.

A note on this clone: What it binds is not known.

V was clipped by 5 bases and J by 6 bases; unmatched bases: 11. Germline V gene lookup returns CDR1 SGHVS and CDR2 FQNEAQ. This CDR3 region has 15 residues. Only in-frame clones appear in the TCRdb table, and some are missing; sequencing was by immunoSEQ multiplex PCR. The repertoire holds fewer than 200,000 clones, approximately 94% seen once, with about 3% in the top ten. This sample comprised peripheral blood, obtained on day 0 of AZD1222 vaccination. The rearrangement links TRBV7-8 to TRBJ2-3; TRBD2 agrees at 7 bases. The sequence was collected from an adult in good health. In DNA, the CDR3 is TGTGCCAGCAGCCGCTCTGGCGGGAGTGGGGATACGCAGTATTTT. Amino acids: CASSRSGGSGDTQYF.